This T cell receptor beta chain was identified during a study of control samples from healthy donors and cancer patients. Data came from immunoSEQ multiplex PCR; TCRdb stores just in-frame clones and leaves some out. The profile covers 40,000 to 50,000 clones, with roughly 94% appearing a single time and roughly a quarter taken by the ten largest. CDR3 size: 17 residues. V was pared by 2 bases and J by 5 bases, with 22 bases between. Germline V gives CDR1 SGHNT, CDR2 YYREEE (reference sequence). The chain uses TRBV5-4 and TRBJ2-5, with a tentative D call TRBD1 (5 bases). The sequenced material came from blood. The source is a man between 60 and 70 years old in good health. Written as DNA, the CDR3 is TGTGCCAGCAGCTTAGGAACAGGCAACCTTGCCTCGGAGACCCAGTACTTC. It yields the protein CASSLGTGNLASETQYF.